This T cell receptor beta chain was sequenced during a study of cytomegalovirus exposure and HLA in healthy donors. Germline CDR1 is MDHEN and CDR2 is SYDVKM. J lost 5 bases, V lost 3 bases, and 3 bases had no gene match. The CDR3 totals 13 residues. The PCR ran on 60 Vbeta and 13 Jbeta primers. Repertoires were generated with immunoSEQ multiplex PCR, while TCRdb's copy carries only in-frame clones and drops some. The table has about 180,000 clones, 80% to 85% seen once. The chain couples TRBV28 to TRBJ1-2; 7 bases match TRBD1. The receptor was isolated from a boy younger than 10 in good health and CMV-seronegative. Sequencing was performed on PBMCs. The CDR3 DNA sequence: TGTGCCAGCAGTTTCAGGGGGTCGTATGGCTACACCTTC. It translates to CASSFRGSYGYTF.